Included here is one TCR beta chain sequence, with context. Its target is not known. This sample is drawn from a study of cytomegalovirus exposure and HLA in healthy donors. CDR3 length: 13 amino acids. The junction had 3 bases not matched to a gene; V was cut back by 4 bases and J by 6 bases. The germline V gene has CDR1 LNHDA and CDR2 SQIVND (reference sequence). Measured with immunoSEQ multiplex PCR; TCRdb has only the in-frame clones, and not every one. Of some 54,000 clones listed, approximately 92% are singletons. General study findings and limits: While the bulk of TCR sequences proved rare, some public TCRs turned up in many donors. According to a subsequent analysis, TCR clusters identified in the first cohort showed a tendency to co-occur across the 120 validation repertoires. The classifier, whose performance was assessed in both the original and validation cohorts, reportedly diagnosed cytomegalovirus status with high specificity and sensitivity.

Sequenced material: PBMCs. The sequence derives from a man between 18 and 29 years old in good health and CMV-seronegative. The chain couples TRBV19 to TRBJ1-2, with 9 bases matching TRBD1. The CDR3 region is CASSRGQGNGYTF. The DNA of the CDR3 is TGTGCCAGTAGTAGGGGACAGGGAAATGGCTACACCTTC.